The 17 T cell receptor beta chains below come from one sample, sequenced in a study of T cells in localized non-small cell lung cancer. Libraries were prepared by immunoSEQ multiplex PCR; TCRdb keeps only in-frame clonotypes and omits some of them. The sample contains 65,000 or so clones, 81% of which appear only once. Source: PBMCs, taken before any cancer treatment. These receptors were taken from a man aged 35 to 70 with stage II lung adenocarcinoma.

The CDR3 is CASSGRGLGEQFF. The CDR3 bases are TGCGCCAGCAGCGGCAGGGGGTTAGGTGAGCAGTTCTTC. The V call is TRBV5-1, the J call TRBJ2-1; TRBD1 matches 7 bases. The CDR3 spans 13 residues. V shed 4 bases, J shed 9 bases, and the junction held 7 bases outside the gene matches. CDR1 SGHRS and CDR2 YFSETQ come from the germline V gene.

The J gene is TRBJ2-7, the V gene TRBV18; maybe TRBD1 (6 bases). This CDR3 region has 12 residues. V shed 3 bases and J shed 7 bases, with 10 bases lying between them. Germline CDR1 KGHSH, CDR2 LQKENI. In nucleotides, the CDR3 is TGTGCCAGCTCACCCCGAAGGGGGGAGCAGTACTTC. Its protein product is CASSPRRGEQYF. Together with reference TRBV18 and TRBJ2-7, the CDR3 gives the full variable domain: NAGVMQNPRHLVRRRGQEARLRCSPMKGHSHVYWYRQLPEEGLKFMVYLQKENIIDESGMPKERFSAEFPKEGPSILRIQQVVRGDSAAYFCASSPRRGEQYFGPGTRLTVT.

The chain is built from TRBV19 and TRBJ1-2; D gene unclear. CDR1 is LNHDA, CDR2 SQIVND, per germline (reference sequence). Deletions cut 4 bases from V and 3 bases from J, with 12 bases between. This CDR3 is 14 amino acids long. CDR3 sequence (DNA): TGTGCCAGTAGTAGACGGGAATCCGACTATGGCTACACCTTC. Its protein product is CASSRRESDYGYTF.

The table lists this clone with a count of one. The chain is built from TRBV2 and TRBJ1-4; D not resolved. The CDR3 contains 14 residues. Germline CDR1 SNHLY, CDR2 FYNNEI. The V end was cut by 7 bases, the J end by 3 bases, with 12 bases between. CDR3 sequence (DNA): TGTGCCAGCAATTTGACTCCCCCTAATGAAAAACTGTTTTTT. It specifies CASNLTPPNEKLFF.

V usage is TRBV30 and J usage is TRBJ2-5; maybe TRBD2 (7 bases). The germline CDR1 and CDR2 sequences are GTSNPN and SVGIG (reference sequence). V shed 4 bases and J shed 1 base, with 13 bases lying between them. This CDR3 spans 14 amino acids. The CDR3 reads CAWTGGNFQETQYF. CDR3 nucleotides: TGTGCCTGGACGGGGGGCAACTTCCAAGAGACCCAGTACTTC.

This clone came up a few times. The chain employs TRBV29-1 and TRBJ1-1; possible D gene TRBD1, 5 bases. CDR3 length equals 14 residues. V gave up 4 bases and J gave up 1 base, with 13 bases separating them. Looked up from germline, CDR1 is SQVTM and CDR2 is ANQGSEA. CDR3 in DNA: TGCAGCGTTGGTAGGGGACGGCCGAACACTGAAGCTTTCTTT. Residues: CSVGRGRPNTEAFF.

The chain links TRBV11-1 to TRBJ2-6; 7 bases map to TRBD1. The V gene's germline CDR1 is SGHAT and CDR2 FQDESV (reference sequence). Trimming took 4 bases from V and 2 from J; bases not matched to a gene: 8. There are 17 residues in the CDR3. As DNA, the CDR3 is TGTGCCAGCAGCTCCCCCCAGGGGGTCACTGGGGCCAACGTCCTGACTTTC. Its translation: CASSSPQGVTGANVLTF.

The J gene is TRBJ2-1, the V gene TRBV5-4; TRBD2 matches at 9 bases. V lost 4 bases and J lost 4; bases outside the gene matches: 12. In germline, CDR1 is SGHNT, CDR2 YYREEE (reference sequence). The CDR3 contains 17 residues. The DNA of the CDR3 is TGTGCCAGCAGCCGCGGGGGTAGCGGGAGTTCGTACAATGAGCAGTTCTTC. This sequence encodes CASSRGGSGSSYNEQFF. The variable domain in full, with the rest retrieved from reference TRBV5-4 and TRBJ2-1, is ETGVTQSPTHLIKTRGQQVTLRCSSQSGHNTVSWYQQALGQGPQFIFQYYREEENGRGNFPPRFSGLQFPNYSSELNVNALELDDSALYLCASSRGGSGSSYNEQFFGPGTRLTVL.

This clone was recorded only once. This rearrangement joins TRBV5-1 to TRBJ1-3, with 8 bases lining up with TRBD1. Germline CDR1 reads SGHRS; CDR2 reads YFSETQ. Unmatched junction bases numbered 1, after V lost 3 bases and J lost 2 bases. The CDR3 is 14 amino acids. The CDR3 bases are TGCGCCAGCAGCTCGACAGGGGCTGGAAACACCATATATTTT. This gives the protein CASSSTGAGNTIYF. Supplemented by reference TRBV5-1 and TRBJ1-3, the full variable domain reads KAGVTQTPRYLIKTRGQQVTLSCSPISGHRSVSWYQQTPGQGLQFLFEYFSETQRNKGNFPGRFSGRQFSNSRSEMNVSTLELGDSALYLCASSSTGAGNTIYFGEGSWLTVV.

The chain carries TRBV7-9 and TRBJ2-3, with D possibly TRBD2 on 5 matching bases. The V gene lost 6 bases and the J gene lost 1 base, with 14 bases spanning the gap. The CDR3 runs to 15 residues. Germline loops: CDR1 SEHNR, CDR2 FQNEAQ (reference sequence). CDR3 sequence (DNA): TGTGCCAGCAGTGACCGGAGGATCGGCACAGATACGCAGTATTTT. It is translated as CASSDRRIGTDTQYF.

J is TRBJ1-5 and V is TRBV10-3, with D unclear. CDR1 is ENHRY, CDR2 SYGVKD, per germline. Trimming stripped 2 bases from V and 4 bases from J, with 6 bases between. The CDR3 loop spans 13 amino acids. The CDR3 DNA reads as TGTGCCATCAGTGAGAAGCCTAATCAGCCCCAGCATTTT. Translation: CAISEKPNQPQHF.

The chain combines TRBV2 with TRBJ2-7; 10 nucleotides line up with TRBD1. The germline CDR1 and CDR2 sequences are SNHLY and FYNNEI. This CDR3 is 12 amino acids long. V lost 7 bases to trimming and J lost 5 bases; unmatched junction nucleotides: 2. CDR3 bases: TGTGCCAGCACGGGACAGGGGCACGAGCAGTACTTC. This sequence encodes CASTGQGHEQYF.

This clone turned up a few times. The gene calls are TRBV2 and TRBJ1-3; D gene unclear. From germline, CDR1 is SNHLY and CDR2 FYNNEI. V lost 3 bases, J lost 1 base, and 7 bases lay in between. The CDR3 is 14 amino acids. The CDR3 region is CASSEGGSGNTIYF. CDR3 in DNA: TGTGCCAGCAGTGAGGGCGGATCTGGAAACACCATATATTTT.

This clone qualifies as medium-sized (0.01 to 0.1%). V is TRBV28 and J is TRBJ2-1; no definite D call. Deletions cut 3 bases from V and 5 bases from J, with 11 bases between. Germline CDR1 MDHEN, CDR2 SYDVKM. The CDR3 loop spans 14 amino acids. The DNA for the CDR3 is TGTGCCAGCAGTTTCCGCTTTCAAGACAATGAGCAGTTCTTC. It translates to CASSFRFQDNEQFF.

The chain is built from TRBV19 and TRBJ1-2, with 7 bases matching TRBD1. The CDR3 runs to 13 residues. The trim removed 7 bases at V and 7 bases at J, leaving 9 bases unmatched. Germline V gives CDR1 LNHDA, CDR2 SQIVND (reference sequence). Here the CDR3 DNA reads TGTGCCAGTATACAACCGGGACAGATTGGCTACACCTTC. Translated: CASIQPGQIGYTF.

This chain connects TRBV5-4 to TRBJ1-4; the D gene is possibly TRBD1 (6 bases). V was pared by 0 bases and J by 3 bases, with 9 bases between. CDR3 length equals 15 residues. In germline, CDR1 is SGHNT, CDR2 YYREEE (reference sequence). The CDR3 loop is CASSLEGDPNEKLFF. The CDR3 DNA sequence: TGTGCCAGCAGCTTGGAGGGGGATCCTAATGAAAAACTGTTTTTT.

The chain employs TRBV7-6 and TRBJ2-5; D gene ambiguous. Looked up from germline, CDR1 is SGHVS and CDR2 is FNYEAQ. Trimming cost V 0 bases and J 5 bases, with 7 bases left between them. This CDR3 has 13 amino acids. In DNA, the CDR3 is TGTGCCAGCAGCTTAGCCCGGCAGGAGACCCAGTACTTC. This gives the protein CASSLARQETQYF.